Below are 10 T cell receptor beta chains sequenced from a single sample in a study of Ad26.COV2.S vaccination and SARS-CoV-2 variants. Data came from immunoSEQ multiplex PCR; TCRdb stores just in-frame clones and leaves some out. The table includes about 87,000 clones, less than 85% detected once. The material sequenced was peripheral blood, taken after recovery from COVID-19. The origin of the receptors is a human donor who had recovered from COVID-19.

The chain is built from TRBV6-2 or TRBV6-3 and TRBJ1-2; 12 nucleotides align to TRBD1. The CDR3 consists of 14 residues. Germline assignment: CDR1 MNHEY and CDR2 SVGEGT. V lost 0 bases and J lost 8; bases outside the gene matches: 1. CDR3: CASSYSGQGAGYTF. CDR3 coding DNA: TGTGCCAGCAGTTACTCGGGACAGGGGGCCGGCTACACCTTC.

This clone was seen at least ten times. J is TRBJ1-5 and V is TRBV5-4; tentatively, D is TRBD1 (6 bases). Germline CDR1 is SGHNT and CDR2 is YYREEE (reference sequence). The CDR3 extends over 14 amino acids. Trimming took 4 bases from V and 6 from J, leaving 14 bases between them. CDR3 in amino acids: CASSLWGASQPQHF. CDR3 sequence (DNA): TGTGCCAGCAGCCTGTGGGGGGCCAGTCAGCCCCAGCATTTT.

The chain links TRBV7-9 to TRBJ2-7; 10 bases map to TRBD1. The ends lost 5 bases at V and 6 bases at J; junction bases unmatched: 10. Germline values: CDR1 SEHNR, CDR2 FQNEAQ (reference sequence). The CDR3 has 15 amino acids. CDR3 nucleotide sequence: TGTGCCAGCAGCCCACCCTCCGGGACAGGGGTCGAGCAGTACTTC. It yields the protein CASSPPSGTGVEQYF.

The rearrangement uses TRBV4-3 and TRBJ2-7; D perhaps matches TRBD1 (6 bases). The CDR3 spans 15 residues. V lost 1 base and J 2 bases, leaving 12 bases between the germline ends. Germline V gene sequence: CDR1 LGHNA, CDR2 YSLEER. This CDR3 is CASSQATGTTYEQYF. CDR3 nucleotides: TGCGCCAGCAGCCAAGCCACAGGGACGACCTACGAGCAGTACTTC.

The chain carries TRBV7-2 and TRBJ2-7; 12 bases line up with TRBD2. Losses at the gene ends were 1 base for V and 3 bases for J; bases not matched to a gene: 1. In germline, CDR1 is SGHTA, CDR2 FQGNSA. The CDR3 is 15 residues long. The CDR3 nucleotides read TGTGCCAGCAGCTTAGGACTAGCGGGAGACTACGAGCAGTACTTC. It yields the protein CASSLGLAGDYEQYF.

This chain links TRBV5-6 with TRBJ2-7; tentatively, D is TRBD1 (6 bases). V was pared by 2 bases and J by 6 bases, with 12 bases between. Germline V lookup: CDR1 SGHDT, CDR2 YYEEEE. The CDR3 extends over 13 amino acids. The CDR3 nucleotides read TGTGCCAGCAGCTTCCCCTCAGGGGCCGAGCAGTACTTC. Translating gives CASSFPSGAEQYF.

This clone was detected many times. This chain uses TRBV9 with TRBJ1-1, with a possible D match to TRBD1 (5 bases). Germline V gives CDR1 SGDLS, CDR2 YYNGEE. The V end was cut by 3 bases, the J end by 10 bases, with 16 bases between. The CDR3 runs to 13 residues. The CDR3 DNA follows: TGTGCCAGCAGCGAGGGGCCATCACTCGGAGCTTTCTTT. As protein: CASSEGPSLGAFF. Full variable domain (rest looked up from reference TRBV9 and TRBJ1-1): DSGVTQTPKHLITATGQRVTLRCSPRSGDLSVYWYQQSLDQGLQFLIQYYNGEERAKGNILERFSAQQFPDLHSELNLSSLELGDSALYFCASSEGPSLGAFFGQGTRLTVV.

The chain couples TRBV3-1 (or the pseudogene TRBV3-2) to TRBJ2-5, with D possibly called TRBD1 or TRBD2 (5 bases each). The CDR3 contains 16 residues. CDR1 is LGHDT, CDR2 YNNKEL, per germline (reference sequence). V was clipped by 0 bases and J by 5 bases, with 16 bases between them. This CDR3 reads CASSQDRRDAWETQYF. As DNA, the CDR3 is TGTGCCAGCAGCCAAGATCGCAGGGACGCTTGGGAGACCCAGTACTTC.

This clone was seen a handful of times. This chain links TRBV11-3 with TRBJ2-5; 16 bases match TRBD2. The CDR3 loop spans 20 amino acids. V shed 3 bases and J 5 bases; nucleotides not matched to a gene: 15. From germline, CDR1 is SGHNT and CDR2 YENEEA. The chain's CDR3 is CASSFAGTSGRGGGWETQYF. The CDR3 nucleotides read TGTGCCAGCAGCTTCGCCGGGACTAGCGGGAGGGGAGGAGGCTGGGAGACCCAGTACTTC.

The rearrangement uses TRBV11-3 and TRBJ2-7, with unresolved D. Germline CDR1 is SGHNT and CDR2 is YENEEA. V lost 1 base to trimming and J lost 5 bases, with 9 bases between them. The CDR3 is 13 amino acids. Here the CDR3 reads CASSLVKYHEQYF. In nucleotides, the CDR3 is TGTGCCAGCAGCTTAGTCAAGTACCACGAGCAGTACTTC.